A selection of T cell receptor beta chains follows, all from one sample in a study of blood T cell repertoires in COVID-19. The table came from immunoSEQ multiplex PCR; TCRdb's copy has only in-frame clones and leaves some out. The sample has a few hundred thousand clones; 65% to 90% are singletons. Sequenced input: PBMCs or T cells enriched from blood (not recorded which). These receptors were collected from a woman aged 35 to 49 with acute COVID-19. The CDR3 runs from the conserved cysteine through the conserved F or W. Each record gives: J gene, V gene, CDR3 protein.

j_gene: TRBJ2-1; v_gene: TRBV19; CDR3aa: CATLRTSGSSSYNEQFF
j_gene: TRBJ2-7; v_gene: TRBV5-6; CDR3aa: CASSLASVREQYF
j_gene: TRBJ1-5; v_gene: TRBV4-2; CDR3aa: CASSQDPDREGNQPQHF
j_gene: TRBJ2-7; v_gene: TRBV28; CDR3aa: CASSFQGSIREQYF
j_gene: TRBJ2-1; v_gene: TRBV19; CDR3aa: CASRLADRSYNEQFF
j_gene: TRBJ2-7; v_gene: TRBV27; CDR3aa: CASSPHLGQRYEQYF
j_gene: TRBJ1-1; v_gene: TRBV7-9; CDR3aa: CASTRGGGEEAFF
j_gene: TRBJ1-1; v_gene: TRBV2; CDR3aa: CASSLTGIATEAFF
j_gene: TRBJ1-1; v_gene: TRBV30; CDR3aa: CAWSILAGNTEAFF
j_gene: TRBJ2-7; v_gene: TRBV4-1; CDR3aa: CASSQVMGDYEQYF
j_gene: TRBJ1-5; v_gene: TRBV27; CDR3aa: CASRRTGGHQPQHF
j_gene: TRBJ2-7; v_gene: TRBV19; CDR3aa: CASSWTSGTYEQYF
j_gene: TRBJ1-1; v_gene: TRBV6-5; CDR3aa: CASTRGKNTEAFF
j_gene: TRBJ1-3; v_gene: TRBV5-6; CDR3aa: CASSLFDRAGNTIYF
j_gene: TRBJ2-1; v_gene: TRBV7-8; CDR3aa: CASSLTPDTSNEQFF
j_gene: TRBJ1-5; v_gene: TRBV19; CDR3aa: CASTPTGGAGQPQHF
j_gene: TRBJ2-5; v_gene: TRBV18; CDR3aa: CASQALGLAGGETQYF
j_gene: TRBJ1-6; v_gene: TRBV27; CDR3aa: CASRPGSYNSPLHF
j_gene: TRBJ1-3; v_gene: TRBV6-1; CDR3aa: CASSESMGQNRNTIYF
j_gene: TRBJ1-1; v_gene: TRBV27; CDR3aa: CASSLGAGTGVAFF
j_gene: TRBJ2-3; v_gene: TRBV10-2; CDR3aa: CASRRTSGSTGSTDTQYF
j_gene: TRBJ2-5; v_gene: TRBV29-1; CDR3aa: CSARGRETQYF
j_gene: TRBJ1-6; v_gene: TRBV27; CDR3aa: CASSFGTYNSPLHF
j_gene: TRBJ2-7; v_gene: TRBV11-2; CDR3aa: CASRPDSLRYEQYF
j_gene: TRBJ2-7; v_gene: TRBV27; CDR3aa: CASSRSSGGFGEQYF
j_gene: TRBJ2-7; v_gene: TRBV28; CDR3aa: CASGVPYEQYF
j_gene: TRBJ1-3; v_gene: TRBV28; CDR3aa: CASSLVRSSGNTIYF
j_gene: TRBJ1-5; v_gene: TRBV19; CDR3aa: CATREGAYSNQPQHF
j_gene: TRBJ1-1; v_gene: TRBV28; CDR3aa: CASTRLRGQSTEAFF
j_gene: TRBJ1-4; v_gene: TRBV3-1/TRBV3-2; CDR3aa: CASSQEGHGEKLFF
j_gene: TRBJ2-2; v_gene: TRBV30; CDR3aa: CAWSVRGWELFF
j_gene: TRBJ2-7; v_gene: TRBV6-2/TRBV6-3; CDR3aa: CASSYSAGEGYEQYF
j_gene: TRBJ1-2; v_gene: TRBV10-3; CDR3aa: CAISDPGQGLGGYTF
j_gene: TRBJ2-2; v_gene: TRBV5-1; CDR3aa: CASSLVAGGASGELFF
j_gene: TRBJ2-5; v_gene: TRBV10-3; CDR3aa: CAISENAGGETQYF
j_gene: TRBJ1-6; v_gene: TRBV7-9; CDR3aa: CASSLDRYNSPLHF
j_gene: TRBJ2-3; v_gene: TRBV7-9; CDR3aa: CASSLSDRFVVHTDTQYF
j_gene: TRBJ2-7; v_gene: TRBV28; CDR3aa: CASSSPGVGHEQYF
j_gene: TRBJ1-6; v_gene: TRBV7-9; CDR3aa: CASSFQGAADSPLHF
j_gene: TRBJ1-1; v_gene: TRBV12-3/TRBV12-4; CDR3aa: CASSLGARGEAFF
j_gene: TRBJ2-7; v_gene: TRBV28; CDR3aa: CASSLERYEQYF
j_gene: TRBJ1-3; v_gene: TRBV9; CDR3aa: CASSVQGAGNTIYF
j_gene: TRBJ2-7; v_gene: TRBV7-2; CDR3aa: CASSLVSGANEQYF
j_gene: TRBJ1-3; v_gene: TRBV3-1/TRBV3-2; CDR3aa: CASSPFWGQTGNTIYF
j_gene: TRBJ2-1; v_gene: TRBV7-3; CDR3aa: CASSLMAGGSYNEQFF
j_gene: TRBJ2-4; v_gene: TRBV27; CDR3aa: CASSLSRRVAKNIQYF
j_gene: TRBJ2-5; v_gene: TRBV6-5; CDR3aa: CASSANRSPQETQYF
j_gene: TRBJ1-1; v_gene: TRBV11-1; CDR3aa: CASSSAATLLYREAFF